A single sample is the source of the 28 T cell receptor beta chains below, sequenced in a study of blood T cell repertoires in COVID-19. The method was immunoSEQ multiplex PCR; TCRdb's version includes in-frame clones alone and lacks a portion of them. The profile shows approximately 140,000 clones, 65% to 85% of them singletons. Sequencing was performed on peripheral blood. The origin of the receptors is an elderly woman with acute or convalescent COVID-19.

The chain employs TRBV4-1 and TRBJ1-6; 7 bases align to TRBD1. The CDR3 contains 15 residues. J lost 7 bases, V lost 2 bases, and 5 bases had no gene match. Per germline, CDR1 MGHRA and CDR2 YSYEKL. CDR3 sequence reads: CASSQTGDGNSPLHF. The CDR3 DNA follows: TGCGCCAGCAGCCAAACAGGGGATGGGAATTCACCCCTCCACTTT.

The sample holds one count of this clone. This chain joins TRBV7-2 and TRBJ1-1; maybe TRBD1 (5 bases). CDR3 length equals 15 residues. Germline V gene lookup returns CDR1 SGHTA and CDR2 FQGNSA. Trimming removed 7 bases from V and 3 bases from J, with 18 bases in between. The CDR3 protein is CASIPGAGMYTEAFF. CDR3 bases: TGTGCCAGCATCCCTGGGGCAGGGATGTACACTGAAGCTTTCTTT.

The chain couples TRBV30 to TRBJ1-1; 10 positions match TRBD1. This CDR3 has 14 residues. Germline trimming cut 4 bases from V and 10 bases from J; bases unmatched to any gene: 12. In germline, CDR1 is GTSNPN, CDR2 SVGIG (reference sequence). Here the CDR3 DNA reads TGTGCCTGGACCGTCGGCCGGACAGGGGGTACAGCTTTCTTT. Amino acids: CAWTVGRTGGTAFF.

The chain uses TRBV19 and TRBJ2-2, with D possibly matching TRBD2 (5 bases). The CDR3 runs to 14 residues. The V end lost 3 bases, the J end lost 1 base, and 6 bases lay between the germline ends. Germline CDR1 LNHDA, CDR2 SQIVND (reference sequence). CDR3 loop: CASSIAGNTGELFF. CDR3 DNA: TGTGCCAGTAGTATTGCGGGGAACACCGGGGAGCTGTTTTTT.

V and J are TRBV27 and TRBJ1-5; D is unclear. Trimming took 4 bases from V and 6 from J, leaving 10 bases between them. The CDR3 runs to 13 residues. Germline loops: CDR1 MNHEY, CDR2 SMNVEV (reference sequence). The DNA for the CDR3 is TGTGCCAGCAGTTACCACCCAGTTCAGCCCCAGCATTTT. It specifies CASSYHPVQPQHF.

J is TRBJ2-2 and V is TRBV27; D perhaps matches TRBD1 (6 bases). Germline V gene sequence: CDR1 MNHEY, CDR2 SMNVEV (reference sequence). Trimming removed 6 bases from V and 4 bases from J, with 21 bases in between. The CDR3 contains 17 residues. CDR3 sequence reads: CASSYQRTAQGTGELFF. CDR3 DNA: TGTGCCAGCAGCTACCAAAGGACAGCTCAGGGCACCGGGGAGCTGTTTTTT.

CDR3 sequence reads: CASRTGTAGNTIYF. The CDR3 DNA follows: TGTGCCAGCAGGACAGGGACGGCTGGAAACACCATATATTTT. The chain carries TRBV14 and TRBJ1-3; 7 nucleotides align to TRBD1. CDR3 length: 14 amino acids. The germline V gene has CDR1 SGHDN and CDR2 FVKESK. V was pared by 6 bases and J by 2 bases, with 4 bases of the junction left unmatched.

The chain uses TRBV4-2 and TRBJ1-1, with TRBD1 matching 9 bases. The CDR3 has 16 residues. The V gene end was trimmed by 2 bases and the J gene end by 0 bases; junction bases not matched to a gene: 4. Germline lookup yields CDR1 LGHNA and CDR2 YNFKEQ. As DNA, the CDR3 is TGTGCCAGCAGCCAAACAGGGGGCCCACTGAACACTGAAGCTTTCTTT. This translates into CASSQTGGPLNTEAFF.

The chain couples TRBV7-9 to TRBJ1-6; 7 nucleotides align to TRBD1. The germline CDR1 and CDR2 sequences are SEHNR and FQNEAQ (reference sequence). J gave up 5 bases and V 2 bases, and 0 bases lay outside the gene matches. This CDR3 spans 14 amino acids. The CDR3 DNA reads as TGTGCCAGCAGCTTAACAGGGGATAATTCACCCCTCCACTTT. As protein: CASSLTGDNSPLHF.

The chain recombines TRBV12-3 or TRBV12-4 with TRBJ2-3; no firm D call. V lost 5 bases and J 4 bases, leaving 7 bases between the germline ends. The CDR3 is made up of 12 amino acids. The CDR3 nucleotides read TGTGCCAGCAGTATGAGCTCAGATACGCAGTATTTT. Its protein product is CASSMSSDTQYF.

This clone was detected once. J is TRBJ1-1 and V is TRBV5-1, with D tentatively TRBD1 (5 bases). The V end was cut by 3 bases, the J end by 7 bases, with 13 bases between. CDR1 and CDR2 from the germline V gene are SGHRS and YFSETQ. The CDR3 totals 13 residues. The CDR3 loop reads CASSSEGTGEAFF. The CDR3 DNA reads TGCGCCAGCAGCTCGGAGGGGACGGGTGAAGCTTTCTTT.

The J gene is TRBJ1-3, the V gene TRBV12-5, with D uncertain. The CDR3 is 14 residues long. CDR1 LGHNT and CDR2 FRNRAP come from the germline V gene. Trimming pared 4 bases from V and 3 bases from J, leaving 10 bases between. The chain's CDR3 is CASGSGRDGNTIYF. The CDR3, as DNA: TGTGCTAGTGGTTCGGGCCGGGATGGAAACACCATATATTTT.

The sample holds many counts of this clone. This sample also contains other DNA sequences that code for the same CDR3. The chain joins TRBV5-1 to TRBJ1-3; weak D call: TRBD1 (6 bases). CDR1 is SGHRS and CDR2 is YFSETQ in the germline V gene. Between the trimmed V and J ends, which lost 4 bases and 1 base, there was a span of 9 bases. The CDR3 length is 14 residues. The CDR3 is CASSPTGSGNTIYF. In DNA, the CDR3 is TGCGCCAGCAGCCCCACAGGGTCTGGAAACACCATATATTTT.

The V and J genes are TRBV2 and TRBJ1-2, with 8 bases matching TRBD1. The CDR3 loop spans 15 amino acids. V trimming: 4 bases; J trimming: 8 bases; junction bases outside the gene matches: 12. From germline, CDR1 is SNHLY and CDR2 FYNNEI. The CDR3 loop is CASSVGTGTSGGYTF. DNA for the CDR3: TGTGCCAGCAGTGTAGGGACAGGCACATCGGGGGGCTACACCTTC.

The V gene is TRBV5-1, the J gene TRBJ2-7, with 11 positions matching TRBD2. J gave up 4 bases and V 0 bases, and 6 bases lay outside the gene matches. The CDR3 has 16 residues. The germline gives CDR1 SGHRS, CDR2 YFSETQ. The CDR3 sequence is CASSLARLAGGYEQYF. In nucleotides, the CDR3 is TGCGCCAGCAGCTTGGCTCGCCTAGCGGGAGGATACGAGCAGTACTTC.

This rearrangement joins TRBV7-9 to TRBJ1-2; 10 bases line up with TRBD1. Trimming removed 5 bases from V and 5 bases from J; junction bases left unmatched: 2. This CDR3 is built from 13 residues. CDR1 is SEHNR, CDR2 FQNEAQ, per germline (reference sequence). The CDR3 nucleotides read TGTGCCAGCAGCCCGGGACAGGGGTATGGCTACACCTTC. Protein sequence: CASSPGQGYGYTF. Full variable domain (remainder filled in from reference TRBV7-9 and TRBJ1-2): DTGVSQNPRHKITKRGQNVTFRCDPISEHNRLYWYRQTLGQGPEFLTYFQNEAQLEKSRLLSDRFSAERPKGSFSTLEIQRTEQGDSAMYLCASSPGQGYGYTFGSGTRLTVV.

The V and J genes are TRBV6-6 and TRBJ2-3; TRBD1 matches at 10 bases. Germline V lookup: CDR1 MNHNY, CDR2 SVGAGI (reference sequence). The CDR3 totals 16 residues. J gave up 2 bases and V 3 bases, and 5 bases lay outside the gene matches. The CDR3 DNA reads TGTGCCAGCAGTTATCCCGGGACAGGGGACACAGATACGCAGTATTTT. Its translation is CASSYPGTGDTDTQYF.

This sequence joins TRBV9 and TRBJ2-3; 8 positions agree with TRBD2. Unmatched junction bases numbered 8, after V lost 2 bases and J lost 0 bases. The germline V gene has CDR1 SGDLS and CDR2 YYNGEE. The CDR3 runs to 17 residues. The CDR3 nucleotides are TGTGCCAGCAGCGTCGCGGGGGGACCCCTGAGCACAGATACGCAGTATTTT. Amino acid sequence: CASSVAGGPLSTDTQYF.

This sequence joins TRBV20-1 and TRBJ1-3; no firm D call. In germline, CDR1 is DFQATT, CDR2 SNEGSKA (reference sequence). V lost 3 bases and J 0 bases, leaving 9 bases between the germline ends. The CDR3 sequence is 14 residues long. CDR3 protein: CSASDLSSGNTIYF. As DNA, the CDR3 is TGCAGTGCTAGTGATCTAAGCTCTGGAAACACCATATATTTT.

The CDR3 nucleotides read TGTGCCAGCAGCTTACGGACTCCAAGTTATGAAAAACTGTTTTTT. Translated, it gives CASSLRTPSYEKLFF. The chain couples TRBV11-2 to TRBJ1-4; no firm D call. This CDR3 is 15 amino acids long. Germline V gene sequence: CDR1 SGHAT, CDR2 FQNNGV. V was pared by 2 bases and J by 6 bases, with 13 bases between.

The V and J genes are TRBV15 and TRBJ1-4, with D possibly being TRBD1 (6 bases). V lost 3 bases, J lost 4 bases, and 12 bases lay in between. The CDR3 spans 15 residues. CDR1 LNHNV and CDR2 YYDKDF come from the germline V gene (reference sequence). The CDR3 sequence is CATSSPQGFNEKLFF. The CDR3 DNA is TGTGCCACCAGCAGCCCTCAGGGGTTTAATGAAAAACTGTTTTTT.

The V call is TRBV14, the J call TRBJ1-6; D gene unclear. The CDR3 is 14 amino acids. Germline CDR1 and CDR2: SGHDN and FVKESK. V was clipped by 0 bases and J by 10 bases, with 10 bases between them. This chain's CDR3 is CASSQEFRESPLHF. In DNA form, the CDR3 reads TGTGCCAGCAGCCAAGAATTTCGAGAGTCACCCCTCCACTTT.

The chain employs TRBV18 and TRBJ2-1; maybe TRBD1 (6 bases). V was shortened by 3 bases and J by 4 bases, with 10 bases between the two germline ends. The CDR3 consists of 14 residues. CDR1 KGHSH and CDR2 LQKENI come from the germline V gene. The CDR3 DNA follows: TGTGCCAGCTCACCCGGACAGAATTACAATGAGCAGTTCTTC. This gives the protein CASSPGQNYNEQFF.

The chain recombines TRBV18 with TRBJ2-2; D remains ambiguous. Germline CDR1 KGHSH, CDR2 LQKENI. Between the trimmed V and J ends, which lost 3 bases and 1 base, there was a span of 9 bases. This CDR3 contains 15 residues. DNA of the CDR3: TGTGCCAGCTCACCCGTCACAAAGAACACCGGGGAGCTGTTTTTT. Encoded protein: CASSPVTKNTGELFF.

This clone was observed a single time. This CDR3 reads CASSRGRTDSKETQYF. DNA for the CDR3: TGCGCCAGCAGCCGGGGCCGGACAGACTCAAAAGAGACCCAGTACTTC. V and J are TRBV4-3 and TRBJ2-5; maybe TRBD1 (6 bases). The CDR3 spans 16 residues. From germline, CDR1 is LGHNA and CDR2 YSLEER. Trimming took 4 bases from V and 3 from J, leaving 18 bases between them.

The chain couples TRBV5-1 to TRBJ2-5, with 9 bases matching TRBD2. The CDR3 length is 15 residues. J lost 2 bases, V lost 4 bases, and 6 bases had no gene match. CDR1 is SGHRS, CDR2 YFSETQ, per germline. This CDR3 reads CASSALAGLQETQYF. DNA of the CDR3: TGCGCCAGCAGCGCACTAGCGGGCTTACAAGAGACCCAGTACTTC.

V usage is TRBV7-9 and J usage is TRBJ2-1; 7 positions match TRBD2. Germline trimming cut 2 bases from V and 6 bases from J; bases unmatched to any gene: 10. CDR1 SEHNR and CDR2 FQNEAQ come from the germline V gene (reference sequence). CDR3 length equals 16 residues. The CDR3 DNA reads TGTGCCAGCAGCTTACTCCGACTAGCAGAAAGCAATGAGCAGTTCTTC. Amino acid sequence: CASSLLRLAESNEQFF.

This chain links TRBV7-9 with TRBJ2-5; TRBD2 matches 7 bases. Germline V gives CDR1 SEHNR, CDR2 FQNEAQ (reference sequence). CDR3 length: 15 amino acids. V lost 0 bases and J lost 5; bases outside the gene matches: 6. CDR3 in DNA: TGTGCCAGCAGCTTAGCGGGCGGGAGATACGAGACCCAGTACTTC. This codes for CASSLAGGRYETQYF.